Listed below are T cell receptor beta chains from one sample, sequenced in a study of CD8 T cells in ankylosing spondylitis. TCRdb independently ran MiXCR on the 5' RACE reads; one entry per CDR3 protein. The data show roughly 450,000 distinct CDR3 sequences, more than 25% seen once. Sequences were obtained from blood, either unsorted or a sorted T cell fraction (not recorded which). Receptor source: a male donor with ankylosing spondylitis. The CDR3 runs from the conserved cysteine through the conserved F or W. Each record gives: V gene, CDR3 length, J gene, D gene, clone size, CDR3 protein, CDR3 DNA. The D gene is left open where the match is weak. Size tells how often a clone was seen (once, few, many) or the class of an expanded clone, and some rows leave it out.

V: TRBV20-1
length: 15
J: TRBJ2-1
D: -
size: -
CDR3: CSASLSELAYNEQFF
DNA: TGCAGTGCTAGTCTGTCGGAGTTAGCCTACAATGAGCAGTTCTTC

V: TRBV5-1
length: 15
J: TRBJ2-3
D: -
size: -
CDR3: CASSLMGVGTDTQYF
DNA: TGCGCCAGCAGCTTAATGGGAGTCGGCACAGATACGCAGTATTTT

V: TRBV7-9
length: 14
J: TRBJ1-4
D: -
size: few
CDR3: CASSLRESGEKLFF
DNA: TGTGCCAGCAGTTTGAGGGAATCGGGTGAAAAACTGTTTTTT

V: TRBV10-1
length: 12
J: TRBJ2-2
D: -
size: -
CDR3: CATQGNTGELFF
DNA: TGCGCTACTCAGGGGAACACCGGGGAGCTGTTTTTT

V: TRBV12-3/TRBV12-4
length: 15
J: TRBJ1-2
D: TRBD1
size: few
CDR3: CASTLVTGGGYGYTF
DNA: TGTGCCAGCACCCTAGTTACAGGGGGCGGCTATGGCTACACCTTC

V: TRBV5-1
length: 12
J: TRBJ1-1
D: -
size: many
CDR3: CASSLPGTEAFF
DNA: TGTGCCAGCAGCCTTCCGGGGACTGAAGCTTTCTTT

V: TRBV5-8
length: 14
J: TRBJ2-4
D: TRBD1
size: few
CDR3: CASSRDREKHIQYF
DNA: TGTGCCAGCAGCAGGGACAGGGAAAAACACATTCAGTACTTC

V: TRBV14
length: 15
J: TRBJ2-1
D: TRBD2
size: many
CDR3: CASSQGTSGFYEQFF
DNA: TGTGCCAGCAGCCAAGGGACTAGCGGGTTCTATGAGCAGTTCTTC

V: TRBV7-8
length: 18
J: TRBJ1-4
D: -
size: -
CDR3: CASSLSTPWAGDHEKLFF
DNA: TGTGCCAGCAGCTTATCCACCCCGTGGGCCGGGGACCATGAAAAACTGTTTTTT

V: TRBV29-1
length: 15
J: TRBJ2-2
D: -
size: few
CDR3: CSVPGRTLNTGELFF
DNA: TGCAGCGTCCCAGGGAGGACTTTGAACACCGGGGAGCTGTTTTTT